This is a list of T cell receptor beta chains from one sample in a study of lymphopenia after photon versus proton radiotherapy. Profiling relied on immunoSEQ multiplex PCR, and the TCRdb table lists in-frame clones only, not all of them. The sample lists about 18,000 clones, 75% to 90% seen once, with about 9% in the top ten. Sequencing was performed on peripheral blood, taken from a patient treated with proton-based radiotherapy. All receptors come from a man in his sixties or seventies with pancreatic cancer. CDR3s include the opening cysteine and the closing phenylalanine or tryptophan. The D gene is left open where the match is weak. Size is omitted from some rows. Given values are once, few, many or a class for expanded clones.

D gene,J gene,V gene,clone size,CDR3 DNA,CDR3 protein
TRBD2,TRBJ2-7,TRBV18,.,TGTGCCAGCTCACCGGAACTAGCGGGACCCTACGAGCAGTACTTC,CASSPELAGPYEQYF
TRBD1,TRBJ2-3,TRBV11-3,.,TGTGCCAGCAGCTCGGGACAGGGGGCTGCAGATACGCAGTATTTT,CASSSGQGAADTQYF
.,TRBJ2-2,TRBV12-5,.,TGTGCTAGTGGTCGTATGGGACTCCTCACCGGGGAGCTGTTTTTT,CASGRMGLLTGELFF
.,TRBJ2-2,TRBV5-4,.,TGTGCCAGCAGCCCACTTGGGACTTCTCGGGAGCTGTTTTTT,CASSPLGTSRELFF
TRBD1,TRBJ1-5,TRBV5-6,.,TGTGCCAGCAGGGTGGACAGGGGCGATCAGCCCCAGCATTTT,CASRVDRGDQPQHF
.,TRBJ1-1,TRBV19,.,TGTGCCAGTAGTATCTTTTCAGGGACCACTGAAGCTTTCTTT,CASSIFSGTTEAFF
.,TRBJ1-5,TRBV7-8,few,TGTGCCAGCAGCTTAGTAGTGGGGACGGATCAGCCCCAGCATTTT,CASSLVVGTDQPQHF
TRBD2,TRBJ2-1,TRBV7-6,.,TGTGCCAGCAGTTACCGCGGGACTAGCGGTTACAATGAGCAGTTCTTC,CASSYRGTSGYNEQFF
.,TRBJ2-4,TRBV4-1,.,TGCGCCAGCAGCCAACGGGGTCTAGGGAACATTCAGTACTTC,CASSQRGLGNIQYF
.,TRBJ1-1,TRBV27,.,TGTGCCAGCAGTTCCTCTAGGACAGTGCCTATGAACACTGAAGCTTTCTTT,CASSSSRTVPMNTEAFF
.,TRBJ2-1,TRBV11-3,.,TGTGCCAGCAGCCGAATCGGGGATTTACCCTACAATGAGCAGTTCTTC,CASSRIGDLPYNEQFF
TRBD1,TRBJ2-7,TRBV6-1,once,TGTGCCAGCATGAGGGACAGGGGTGCCTACGAGCAGTACTTC,CASMRDRGAYEQYF
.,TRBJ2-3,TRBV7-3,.,TGTGCCAGCAGCTTAAACGCAGGGACAGATACGCAGTATTTT,CASSLNAGTDTQYF
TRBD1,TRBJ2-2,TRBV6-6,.,TGTGCCAGCAGTAAGCTAAAGGGACAGGGCACCGGGGAGCTGTTTTTT,CASSKLKGQGTGELFF
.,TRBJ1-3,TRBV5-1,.,TGCGCCAGCAGCTTCAGGGTTTCTGGAAACACCATATATTTT,CASSFRVSGNTIYF
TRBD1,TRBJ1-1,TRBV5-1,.,TGCGCCAGCAGCCTGCGACAGGGATCGGGCACTGAAGCTTTCTTT,CASSLRQGSGTEAFF
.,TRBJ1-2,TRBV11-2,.,TGTGCCAGCAGCTTAGAAACCCCCCTCTATGGCTACACCTTC,CASSLETPLYGYTF
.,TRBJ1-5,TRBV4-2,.,TGTGCCAGCAGCCAAGACATACGCAATCAGCCCCAGCATTTT,CASSQDIRNQPQHF
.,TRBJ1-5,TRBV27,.,TGTGCCAGCAGTCCTAGCAATCAGCCCCAGCATTTT,CASSPSNQPQHF
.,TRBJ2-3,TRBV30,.,TGTGCCTGGGAGAGCTTGTGGGGGGATACGCAGTATTTT,CAWESLWGDTQYF
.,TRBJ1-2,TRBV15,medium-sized,TGTGCCACCAGCCCCGGGGGGGTCTCCCATCTCTTCTATGGCTACACCTTC,CATSPGGVSHLFYGYTF
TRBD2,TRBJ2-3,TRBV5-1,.,TGCGCCAGCAGCTTGGTGGCTAGCGGGGGTGGAGATACGCAGTATTTT,CASSLVASGGGDTQYF
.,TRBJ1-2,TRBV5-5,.,TGTGCCAGCAGCCCCCGGACAGATCCCCTACATGGCTACACCTTC,CASSPRTDPLHGYTF
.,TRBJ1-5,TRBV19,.,TGTGCCAGTAGTATAAACGGGGTCTTACAAGGCAATCAGCCCCAGCATTTT,CASSINGVLQGNQPQHF
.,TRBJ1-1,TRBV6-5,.,TGTGCCAGCAGTTACTCTGGAGGGGCAAACACTGAAGCTTTCTTT,CASSYSGGANTEAFF
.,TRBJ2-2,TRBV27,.,TGTGCCAGCATGAGATTAGCCGGGGAGCTGTTTTTT,CASMRLAGELFF
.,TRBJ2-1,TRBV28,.,TGTGCCACCCGAACAGCCTCCTACAATGAGCAGTTCTTC,CATRTASYNEQFF
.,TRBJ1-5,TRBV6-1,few,TGTGCCAGCAGCCGACAGGATGATAGCAATCAGCCCCAGCATTTT,CASSRQDDSNQPQHF
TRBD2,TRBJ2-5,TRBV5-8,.,TGTGCCAGCAGCTTGTATTCGACTAGCGGGGGAGAGACCCAGTACTTC,CASSLYSTSGGETQYF
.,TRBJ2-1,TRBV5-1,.,TGCGCCAGCAGCCGACCAAGATACCCACAGGATCCGAAATTGTTGGACAATGAGCAGTTCTTC,CASSRPRYPQDPKLLDNEQFF
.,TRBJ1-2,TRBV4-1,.,TGCGCCAGCAGCCCGAGCGGTACCTATGGCTACACCTTC,CASSPSGTYGYTF
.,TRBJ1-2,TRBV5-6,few,TGTGCCAGCAACGACAGGAGCCCAGACCCTCTGGGCTACACCTTC,CASNDRSPDPLGYTF
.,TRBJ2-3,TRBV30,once,TGTGCCTGGAGTGTACTTAAGACGGCGAGCACAGATACGCAGTATTTT,CAWSVLKTASTDTQYF
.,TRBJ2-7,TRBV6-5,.,TGTGCCAGCACCGGTCCCAGGGGATCCTCCTACGAGCAGTACTTC,CASTGPRGSSYEQYF
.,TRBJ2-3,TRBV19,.,TGTGCCAGTCTCGAAGGGAGTCCTAGCACAGATACGCAGTATTTT,CASLEGSPSTDTQYF
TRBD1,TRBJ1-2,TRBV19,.,TGTGCCAGTAGTGATCCGGGACAGGGCAACTATGGCTACACCTTC,CASSDPGQGNYGYTF
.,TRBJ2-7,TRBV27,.,TGTGCCAGCAGTTTCTCAGGGAACTACGAGCAGTACTTC,CASSFSGNYEQYF
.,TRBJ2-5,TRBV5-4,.,TGTGCCAGCAGCTCGAAACTCGAGGGAGAGACCCAGTACTTC,CASSSKLEGETQYF
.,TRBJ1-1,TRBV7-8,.,TGTGCCAGCAGCTTCAATATGAACACTGAAGCTTTCTTT,CASSFNMNTEAFF
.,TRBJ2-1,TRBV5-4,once,TGTGCCAGCAGCACCGGGACTTCTTACAATGAGCAGTTCTTC,CASSTGTSYNEQFF
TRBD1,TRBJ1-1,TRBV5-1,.,TGCGCCAGCACAATTAGGGGGCTCCAAAATACGAACACTGAAGCTTTCTTT,CASTIRGLQNTNTEAFF
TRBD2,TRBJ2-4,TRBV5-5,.,TGTGCCAGCCGGACTAGCCAGGCCAAAAACATTCAGTACTTC,CASRTSQAKNIQYF